This T cell receptor (beta chain) is drawn from a study of blood T cell repertoires in COVID-19. CDR3 size: 14 residues. Trimming cost V 2 bases and J 7 bases, with 9 bases left between them. The germline CDR1 and CDR2 sequences are SGHTA and FQGTGA. Seattle's cohort entered during active infection and was followed longitudinally. Clones were sequenced by immunoSEQ multiplex PCR, and TCRdb holds only the in-frame ones, with some missing. The sample has a few hundred thousand clones, around 91% seen once; the top ten hold around 0.96%. The sequence was collected from a woman aged 35 to 49 with COVID-19, enrolled during active disease. The rearrangement uses TRBV7-3 and TRBJ1-6; D is perhaps TRBD1 (5 bases). Material for sequencing was peripheral blood. CDR3 loop: CASSLSGKNSPLHF. DNA for the CDR3: TGTGCCAGCAGCTTATCAGGGAAAAATTCACCCCTCCACTTT.